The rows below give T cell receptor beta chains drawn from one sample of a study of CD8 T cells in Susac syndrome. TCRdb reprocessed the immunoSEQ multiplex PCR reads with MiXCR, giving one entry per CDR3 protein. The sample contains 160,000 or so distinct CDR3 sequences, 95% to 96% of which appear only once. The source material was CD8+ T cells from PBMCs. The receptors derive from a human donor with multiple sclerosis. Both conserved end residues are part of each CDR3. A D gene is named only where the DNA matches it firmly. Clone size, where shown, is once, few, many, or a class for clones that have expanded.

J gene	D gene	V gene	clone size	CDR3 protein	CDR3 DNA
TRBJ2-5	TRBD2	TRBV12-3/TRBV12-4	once	CASSPTGTSGQETQYF	TGTGCCAGCAGCCCAACCGGGACTAGCGGACAAGAGACCCAGTACTTC
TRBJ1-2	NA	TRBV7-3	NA	CASSPLGNYGYTF	TGTGCCAGCAGCCCCCTAGGCAATTATGGCTACACCTTC
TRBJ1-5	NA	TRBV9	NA	CASKGSQPQHF	TGTGCCAGCAAAGGCAGTCAGCCCCAGCATTTT
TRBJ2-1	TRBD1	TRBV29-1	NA	CSVEGGGVYNEQFF	TGCAGCGTTGAAGGAGGGGGCGTCTACAATGAGCAGTTCTTC
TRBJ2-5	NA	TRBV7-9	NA	CASSPPQETQYF	TGTGCCAGCAGCCCACCACAAGAGACCCAGTACTTC
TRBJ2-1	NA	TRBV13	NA	CASSFSPGGVYNEQFF	TGTGCCAGCAGCTTCAGCCCCGGGGGTGTCTACAATGAGCAGTTCTTC
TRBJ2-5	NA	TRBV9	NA	CASSLDPGARETQYF	TGTGCCAGCAGCCTGGATCCGGGAGCCCGTGAGACCCAGTACTTC
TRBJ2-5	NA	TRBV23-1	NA	CASSQETAGETQYF	TGCGCCAGCAGTCAAGAGACAGCGGGAGAGACCCAGTACTTC
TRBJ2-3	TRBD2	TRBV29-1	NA	CSVERVAGGADTQYF	TGCAGCGTTGAGAGAGTAGCGGGGGGGGCAGATACGCAGTATTTT
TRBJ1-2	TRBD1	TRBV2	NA	CASTAGQVDTF	TGTGCCAGCACTGCGGGACAGGTTGACACCTTC
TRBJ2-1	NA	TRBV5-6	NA	CASSLGMGVSYANEQFF	TGTGCCAGCAGCTTAGGCATGGGCGTTTCCTATGCCAATGAGCAGTTCTTC
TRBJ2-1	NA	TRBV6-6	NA	CASSFGAHYNEQFF	TGTGCCAGCAGTTTTGGGGCCCACTACAATGAGCAGTTCTTC
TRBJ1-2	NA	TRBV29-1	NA	CSVPVGEGYTF	TGCAGCGTTCCCGTAGGGGAAGGCTACACCTTC
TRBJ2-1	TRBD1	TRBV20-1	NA	CSATGGGRSEQFF	TGCAGTGCCACAGGGGGCGGAAGGTCTGAGCAGTTCTTC
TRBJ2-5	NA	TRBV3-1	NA	CASSQEVGETQYF	TGTGCCAGCAGCCAAGAGGTCGGGGAGACCCAGTACTTC
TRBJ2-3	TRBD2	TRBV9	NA	CASSRYLAASTDTQYF	TGTGCCAGCAGCCGATACCTAGCGGCCAGCACAGATACGCAGTATTTT
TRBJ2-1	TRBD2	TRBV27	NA	CASKLTSGRNEQFF	TGTGCCAGCAAACTGACTAGCGGTAGAAATGAGCAGTTCTTC
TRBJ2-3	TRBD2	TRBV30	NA	CAWKGLADKYF	TGTGCCTGGAAAGGACTAGCGGATAAGTATTTT
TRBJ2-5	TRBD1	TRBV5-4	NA	CASSPPDRGQETQYF	TGTGCCAGCAGCCCGCCCGACAGGGGGCAAGAGACCCAGTACTTC
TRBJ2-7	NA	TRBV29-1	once	CSVEDPAYEQYF	TGCAGCGTTGAGGACCCTGCCTACGAGCAGTACTTC
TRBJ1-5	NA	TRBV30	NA	CAWSSVKVQEPQHF	TGTGCCTGGAGTTCGGTGAAGGTCCAGGAGCCCCAGCATTTT
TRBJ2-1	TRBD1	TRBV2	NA	CASRLDRGPYNEQFF	TGTGCCAGCAGGCTGGACAGGGGGCCCTACAATGAGCAGTTCTTC
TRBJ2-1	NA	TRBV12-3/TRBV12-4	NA	CASSTGDPYNEQFF	TGTGCCAGCAGTACCGGGGACCCCTACAATGAGCAGTTCTTC
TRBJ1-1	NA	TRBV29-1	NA	CSALGRDGSLNTEAFF	TGCAGCGCCTTGGGGCGGGACGGATCACTGAACACTGAAGCTTTCTTT
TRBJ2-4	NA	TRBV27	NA	CASSPRQLGNVQYF	TGTGCCAGCAGTCCTCGGCAATTGGGGAACGTTCAGTACTTC
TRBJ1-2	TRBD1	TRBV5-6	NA	CASSHQTGRAYGYTF	TGTGCCAGCAGCCATCAGACAGGGAGAGCCTATGGCTACACCTTC
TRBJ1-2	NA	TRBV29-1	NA	CSVEAGDGGYTF	TGCAGCGTTGAGGCGGGGGATGGGGGCTACACCTTC
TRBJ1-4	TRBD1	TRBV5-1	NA	CASSPGTATNEKLFF	TGCGCCAGCAGCCCAGGGACAGCAACTAATGAAAAACTGTTTTTT
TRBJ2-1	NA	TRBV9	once	CASSVEGGGPFNEQFF	TGTGCCAGCAGCGTAGAGGGCGGGGGCCCTTTCAATGAGCAGTTCTTC
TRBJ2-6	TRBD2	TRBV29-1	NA	CSVLGLAGTSSGANVLTF	TGCAGCGTTTTGGGACTAGCGGGTACGAGCTCTGGGGCCAACGTCCTGACTTTC
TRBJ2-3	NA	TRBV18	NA	CASSPGRRWDSTDTQYF	TGTGCCAGCTCACCAGGACGGCGGTGGGATTCCACAGATACGCAGTATTTT
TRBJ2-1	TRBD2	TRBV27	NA	CASSLSTSGTYEQFF	TGTGCCAGCAGTTTAAGTACTAGCGGGACCTATGAGCAGTTCTTC
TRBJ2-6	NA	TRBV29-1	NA	CSVTGPMADTPGANVLTF	TGCAGCGTTACCGGGCCCATGGCGGATACTCCTGGGGCCAACGTCCTGACTTTC
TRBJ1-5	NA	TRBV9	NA	CASSVEGINQPQHF	TGTGCCAGCAGCGTAGAGGGTATCAATCAGCCCCAGCATTTT
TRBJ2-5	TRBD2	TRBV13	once	CASSLYASGGFPETQYF	TGTGCCAGCAGCTTGTACGCTAGCGGGGGGTTCCCAGAGACCCAGTACTTC
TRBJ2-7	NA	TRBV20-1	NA	CSAMGRDTLYEQYF	TGCAGTGCTATGGGCAGGGACACCCTCTACGAGCAGTACTTC
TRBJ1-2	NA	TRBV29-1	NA	CSVEDFGRNYGYTF	TGCAGCGTTGAAGATTTTGGCCGCAACTATGGCTACACCTTC
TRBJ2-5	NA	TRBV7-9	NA	CASSGMETQYF	TGTGCCAGCAGCGGAATGGAGACCCAGTACTTC
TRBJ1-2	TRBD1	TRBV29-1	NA	CSVGGQGALGYTF	TGCAGCGTCGGAGGACAGGGGGCGCTAGGCTACACCTTC
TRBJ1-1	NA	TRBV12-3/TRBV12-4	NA	CASSPGGAEAFF	TGTGCCAGCAGTCCGGGGGGGGCTGAAGCTTTCTTT
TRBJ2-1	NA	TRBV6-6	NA	CASSSFGGRKEQFF	TGTGCCAGCAGTTCCTTTGGAGGCCGGAAGGAGCAGTTCTTC
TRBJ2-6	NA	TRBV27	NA	CASSAGGAGANVLTF	TGTGCCAGCAGCGCAGGAGGGGCTGGGGCCAACGTCCTGACTTTC
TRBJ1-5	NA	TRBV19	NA	CASSLTGYSNQPQHF	TGTGCCAGTAGTTTAACGGGATACAGCAATCAGCCCCAGCATTTT
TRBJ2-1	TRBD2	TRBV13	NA	CASSLVASGHNEQFF	TGTGCCAGCAGCTTAGTGGCTAGCGGCCACAATGAGCAGTTCTTC
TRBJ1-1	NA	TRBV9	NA	CASSDGVGTEAFF	TGTGCCAGCAGCGACGGCGTTGGGACTGAAGCTTTCTTC
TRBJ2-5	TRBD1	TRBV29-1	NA	CSVQGQNQETQYF	TGCAGCGTACAGGGACAGAACCAAGAGACCCAGTACTTC
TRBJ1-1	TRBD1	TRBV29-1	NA	CSALPGGTEAFF	TGCAGCGCCCTACCAGGGGGCACTGAAGCTTTCTTT
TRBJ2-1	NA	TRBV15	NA	CATSRDAAPNGEQFF	TGTGCCACCAGCAGAGATGCGGCCCCTAACGGCGAGCAGTTCTTC
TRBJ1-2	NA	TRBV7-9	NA	CASSPTGGRVEITF	TGTGCCAGCAGCCCTACCGGAGGTCGAGTCGAGATCACCTTC
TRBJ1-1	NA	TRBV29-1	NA	CSACLGSNTEAFF	TGCAGCGCCTGCCTGGGTTCGAACACTGAAGCTTTCTTT
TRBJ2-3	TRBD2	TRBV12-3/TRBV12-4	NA	CASLKRGGSTDTQYF	TGTGCCAGTCTCAAGCGGGGGGGTAGCACAGATACGCAGTATTTT
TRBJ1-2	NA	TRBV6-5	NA	CASRNYDNYGYTF	TGTGCCAGCAGAAACTACGACAACTATGGCTACACCTTC
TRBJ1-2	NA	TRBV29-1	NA	CSVMTDGYTF	TGCAGCGTTATGACAGATGGCTACACCTTC